This TCR beta chain is from a study of Graves' ophthalmopathy and Graves' hyperthyroidism. Overall study results and limits: Using 13 signatures, a model distinguished ophthalmopathy from stable hyperthyroidism, reaching just under 90% sensitivity and 81.08% specificity. Predictions made by the model for ophthalmopathy progression reached approximately 71% sensitivity and less than 80% specificity.

Amplification of the TCR beta CDR3 regions used RNA transcripts (as template). Amplification began with first-round RT-PCR using HTBI primers, then second-round multiplex PCR was performed. MiXCR, applied by TCRdb to the multiplex PCR reads, yields one record per CDR3 protein. The sample lists around 1,200,000 distinct CDR3 sequences; about 38% were seen once. In the case of this clonotype: Antigen: not known.

The CDR3 loop spans 16 amino acids. V lost 0 bases, J lost 1 base, and 13 bases lay in between. Germline V lookup: CDR1 SGDLS, CDR2 YYNGEE. Specimen: peripheral blood or thyroid tissue (not recorded which). The sequence was collected from an adult man with Graves' hyperthyroidism. The gene calls are TRBV9 and TRBJ1-1; D gene uncertain. Written as DNA, the CDR3 is TGTGCCAGCAGCGTAGAAGGCTTATCAGAGAACACTGAAGCTTTCTTT. Amino acids: CASSVEGLSENTEAFF. Drawing the rest from reference TRBV9 and TRBJ1-1, the complete variable domain is DSGVTQTPKHLITATGQRVTLRCSPRSGDLSVYWYQQSLDQGLQFLIQYYNGEERAKGNILERFSAQQFPDLHSELNLSSLELGDSALYFCASSVEGLSENTEAFFGQGTRLTVV.